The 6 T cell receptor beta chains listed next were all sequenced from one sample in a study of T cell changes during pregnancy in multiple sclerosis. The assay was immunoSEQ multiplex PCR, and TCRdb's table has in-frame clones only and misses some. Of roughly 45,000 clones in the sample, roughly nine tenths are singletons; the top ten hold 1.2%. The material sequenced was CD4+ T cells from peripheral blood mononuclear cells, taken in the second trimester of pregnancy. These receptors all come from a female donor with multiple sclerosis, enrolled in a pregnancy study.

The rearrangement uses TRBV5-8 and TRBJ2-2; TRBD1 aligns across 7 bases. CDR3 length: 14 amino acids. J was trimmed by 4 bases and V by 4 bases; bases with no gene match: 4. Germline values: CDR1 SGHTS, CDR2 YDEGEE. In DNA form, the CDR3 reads TGTGCCAGCAGCAAGGGACAGATCACCGGGGAGCTGTTTTTT. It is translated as CASSKGQITGELFF.

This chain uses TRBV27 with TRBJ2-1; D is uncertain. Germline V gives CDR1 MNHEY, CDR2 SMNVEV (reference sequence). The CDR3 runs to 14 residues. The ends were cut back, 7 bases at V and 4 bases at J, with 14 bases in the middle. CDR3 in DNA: TGTGCCAGCAAGCCCGAAGACACGTACAATGAGCAGTTCTTC. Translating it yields CASKPEDTYNEQFF.

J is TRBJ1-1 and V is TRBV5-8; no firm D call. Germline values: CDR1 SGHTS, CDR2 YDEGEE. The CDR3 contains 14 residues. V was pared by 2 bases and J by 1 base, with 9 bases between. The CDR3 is CASSFRRRNTEAFF. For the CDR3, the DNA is TGTGCCAGCAGCTTTCGACGGAGGAACACTGAAGCTTTCTTT.

The CDR3, as DNA: TGTGCCAGCACCCCCGGTAGCGGGAGGGCCGGTGGGGAGTTCTTC. Amino acids: CASTPGSGRAGGEFF. V usage is TRBV6-5 and J usage is TRBJ2-1; 11 positions match TRBD2. Per germline, CDR1 MNHEY and CDR2 SVGAGI. The CDR3 totals 15 residues. V lost 7 bases, J lost 14 bases, and 16 bases stayed unmatched.

As DNA, the CDR3 is TGTGCCAGCAGAGTAGAAGCGGGATCCGGCGAGCAGTACTTC. It codes for CASRVEAGSGEQYF. This sequence joins TRBV28 and TRBJ2-7, with 7 positions matching TRBD2. Germline V gives CDR1 MDHEN, CDR2 SYDVKM. The CDR3 has 14 amino acids. The J segment lost 6 bases and the V segment lost 6 bases, leaving 11 bases of the junction unmatched.

The CDR3 region has the DNA TGTGCCAGCAGCTCGGTAGCGGGAAGCACAGATACGCAGTATTTT. Translating gives CASSSVAGSTDTQYF. The chain has TRBV5-4 and TRBJ2-3, with 8 bases matching TRBD2. Per the germline V gene, CDR1 is SGHNT and CDR2 is YYREEE (reference sequence). J lost 0 bases, V lost 3 bases, and 3 bases had no gene match. The CDR3 runs to 15 residues.